This TCR beta chain emerged from a study of shared clonotypes between healthy human individuals. On the study more broadly: Per-donor plates numbered three CD4 naive, three CD4 memory, two CD8 naive and one CD8 memory. General study points: Clonotypes shared by all four sorted-subset donors had higher generation probabilities than non-shared clonotypes.

Per the original data handling: From ImmunoSEQ came sequences covering only the junction and carrying no quality scores, so filtering differed. Profiled with immunoSEQ multiplex PCR; TCRdb holds only in-frame clones, not every one. That table furnishes V, J and clone size, whereas the DNA furnished D and trimming. Among 2.3 million or so clones, approximately 93% were seen once, and the ten largest hold under 0.45%. Remarks on this clone: Its antigen is as yet unknown.

The germline CDR1 and CDR2 sequences are SEHNR and FQNEAQ (reference sequence). This CDR3 region has 13 residues. The V end lost 1 base, the J end lost 9 bases, and 13 bases lay between the germline ends. The rearrangement uses TRBV7-9 and TRBJ2-7; TRBD2 might be the D (5 bases). Sequencing input: naive CD4+ T cells from PBMCs. Indicated subset: CD45RA+ positively selected. This receptor was obtained from a man in his late teens or twenties in good health. Some clones in this sample may be carry-over from other donors' samples. The CDR3 DNA reads as TGTGCCAGCAGCTTAGGCTTCGGGGATTGGCAGTACTTC. Protein product: CASSLGFGDWQYF.